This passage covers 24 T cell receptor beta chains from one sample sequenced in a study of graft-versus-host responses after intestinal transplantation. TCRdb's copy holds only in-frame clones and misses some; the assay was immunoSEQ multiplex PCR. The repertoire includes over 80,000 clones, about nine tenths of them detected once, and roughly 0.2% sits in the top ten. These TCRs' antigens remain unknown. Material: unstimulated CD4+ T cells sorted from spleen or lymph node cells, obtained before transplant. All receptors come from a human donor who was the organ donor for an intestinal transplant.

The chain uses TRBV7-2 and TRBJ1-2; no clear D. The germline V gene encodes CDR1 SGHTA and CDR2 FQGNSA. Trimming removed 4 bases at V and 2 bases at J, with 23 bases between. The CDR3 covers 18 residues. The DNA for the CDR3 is TGTGCCAGCAGCTCGATTGACCAGCACTGGAGGCTCAACTATGGCTACACCTTC. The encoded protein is CASSSIDQHWRLNYGYTF.

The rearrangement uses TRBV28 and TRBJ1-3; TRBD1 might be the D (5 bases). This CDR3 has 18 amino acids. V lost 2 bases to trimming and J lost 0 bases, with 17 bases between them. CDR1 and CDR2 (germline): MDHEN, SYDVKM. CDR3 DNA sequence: TGTGCCAGCAGTTTAAGGTTCGGCGCGGGGCGCTCTGGAAACACCATATATTTT. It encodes CASSLRFGAGRSGNTIYF.

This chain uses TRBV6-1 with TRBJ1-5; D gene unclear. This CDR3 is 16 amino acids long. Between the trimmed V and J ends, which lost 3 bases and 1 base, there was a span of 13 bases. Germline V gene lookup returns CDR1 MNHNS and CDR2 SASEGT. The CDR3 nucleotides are TGTGCCAGCAGTGAGCGGGAGCGAGGCAGCAATCAGCCCCAGCATTTT. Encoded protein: CASSERERGSNQPQHF.

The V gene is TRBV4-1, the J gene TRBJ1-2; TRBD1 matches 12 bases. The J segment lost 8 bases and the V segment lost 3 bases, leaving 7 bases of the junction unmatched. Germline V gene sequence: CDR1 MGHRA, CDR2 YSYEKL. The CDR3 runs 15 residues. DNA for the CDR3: TGCGCCAGCAGCCAGGGACAGGGGGCCGGTTGGGGCTACACCTTC. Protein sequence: CASSQGQGAGWGYTF.

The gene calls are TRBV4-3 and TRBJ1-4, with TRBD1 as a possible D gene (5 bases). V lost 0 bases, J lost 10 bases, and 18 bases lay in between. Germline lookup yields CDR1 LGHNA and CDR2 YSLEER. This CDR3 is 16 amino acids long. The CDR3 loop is CASSQDEGLRVGKLFF. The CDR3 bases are TGCGCCAGCAGCCAAGATGAGGGACTTAGGGTTGGAAAACTGTTTTTT.

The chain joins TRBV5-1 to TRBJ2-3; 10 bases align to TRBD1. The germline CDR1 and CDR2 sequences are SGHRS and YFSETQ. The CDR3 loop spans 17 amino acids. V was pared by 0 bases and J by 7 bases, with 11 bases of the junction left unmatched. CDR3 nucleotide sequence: TGCGCCAGCAGCTTGGAAGGGACAGGGGCCTCAGGAAATACGCAGTATTTT. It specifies CASSLEGTGASGNTQYF.

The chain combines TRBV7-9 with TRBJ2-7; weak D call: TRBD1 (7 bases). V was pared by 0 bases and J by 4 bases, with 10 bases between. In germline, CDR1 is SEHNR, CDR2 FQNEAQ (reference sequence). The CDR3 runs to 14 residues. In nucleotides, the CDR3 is TGTGCCAGCAGCTTAGCAGCAGGGGGGTACGAGCAGTACTTC. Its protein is CASSLAAGGYEQYF.

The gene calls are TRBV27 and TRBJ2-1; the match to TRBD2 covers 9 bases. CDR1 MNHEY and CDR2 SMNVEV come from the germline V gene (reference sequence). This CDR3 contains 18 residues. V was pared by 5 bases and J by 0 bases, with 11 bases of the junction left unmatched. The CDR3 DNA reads TGTGCCAGCAGTCAAGACCGCGGGAGGGGTAGCTCCTACAATGAGCAGTTCTTC. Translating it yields CASSQDRGRGSSYNEQFF.

Here the CDR3 DNA reads TGTGCCAGCAGTTTATTATCGGGACAGGGTTTTGAAAAACTGTTTTTT. It translates to CASSLLSGQGFEKLFF. This chain uses TRBV28 with TRBJ1-4, with 9 nucleotides matching TRBD1. This CDR3 region has 16 residues. The germline V gene has CDR1 MDHEN and CDR2 SYDVKM. V trimming: 1 base; J trimming: 7 bases; junction bases outside the gene matches: 7.

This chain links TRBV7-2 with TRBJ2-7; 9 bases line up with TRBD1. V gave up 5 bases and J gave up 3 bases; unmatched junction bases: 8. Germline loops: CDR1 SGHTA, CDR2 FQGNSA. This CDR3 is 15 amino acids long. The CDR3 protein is CASSPAGQGIYEQYF. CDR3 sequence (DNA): TGTGCCAGCAGCCCGGCTGGACAGGGGATCTACGAGCAGTACTTC.

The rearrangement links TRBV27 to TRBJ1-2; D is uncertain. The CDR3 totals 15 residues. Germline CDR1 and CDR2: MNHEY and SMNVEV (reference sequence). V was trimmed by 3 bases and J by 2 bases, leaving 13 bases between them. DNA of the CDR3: TGTGCCAGCAGTTTGACACTGACCCCAAACTATGGCTACACCTTC. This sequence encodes CASSLTLTPNYGYTF.

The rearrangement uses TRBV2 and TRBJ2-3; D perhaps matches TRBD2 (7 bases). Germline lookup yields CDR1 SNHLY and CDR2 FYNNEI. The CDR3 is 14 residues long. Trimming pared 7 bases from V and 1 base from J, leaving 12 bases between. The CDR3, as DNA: TGTGCCAGCAAGTGGCGGGGGCGCACAGATACGCAGTATTTT. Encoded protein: CASKWRGRTDTQYF.

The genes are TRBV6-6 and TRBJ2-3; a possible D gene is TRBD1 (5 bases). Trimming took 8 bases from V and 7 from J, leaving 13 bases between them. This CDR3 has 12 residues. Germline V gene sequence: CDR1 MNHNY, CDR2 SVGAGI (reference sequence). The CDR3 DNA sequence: TGTGCCAGCGTGCAGGGTCAAAATACGCAGTATTTT. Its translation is CASVQGQNTQYF.

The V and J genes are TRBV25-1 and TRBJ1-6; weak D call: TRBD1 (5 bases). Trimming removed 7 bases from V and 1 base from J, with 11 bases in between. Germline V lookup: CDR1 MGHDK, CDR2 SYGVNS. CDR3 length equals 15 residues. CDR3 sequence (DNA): TGTGCCAGCACCGCAGGGAAGTCCTATAATTCACCCCTCCACTTT. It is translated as CASTAGKSYNSPLHF.

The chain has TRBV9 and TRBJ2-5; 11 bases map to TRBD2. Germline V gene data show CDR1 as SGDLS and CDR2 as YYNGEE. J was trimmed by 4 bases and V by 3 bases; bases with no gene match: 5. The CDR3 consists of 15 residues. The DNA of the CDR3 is TGTGCCAGCAGCGATAGCGGGGGGGCCCCAGAGACCCAGTACTTC. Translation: CASSDSGGAPETQYF. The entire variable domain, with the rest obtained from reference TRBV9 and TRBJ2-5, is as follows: DSGVTQTPKHLITATGQRVTLRCSPRSGDLSVYWYQQSLDQGLQFLIQYYNGEERAKGNILERFSAQQFPDLHSELNLSSLELGDSALYFCASSDSGGAPETQYFGPGTRLLVL.

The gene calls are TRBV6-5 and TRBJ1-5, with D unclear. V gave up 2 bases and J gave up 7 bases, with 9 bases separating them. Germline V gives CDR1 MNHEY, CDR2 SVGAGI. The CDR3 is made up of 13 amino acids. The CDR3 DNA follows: TGTGCCAGCAGTTACGGGGAGGGCCAGCCCCAGCATTTT. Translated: CASSYGEGQPQHF.

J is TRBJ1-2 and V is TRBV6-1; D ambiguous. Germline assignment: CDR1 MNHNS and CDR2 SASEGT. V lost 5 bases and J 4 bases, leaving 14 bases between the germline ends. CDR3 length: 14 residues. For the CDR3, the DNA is TGTGCCAGCAGTCCTTCTGGAGGGTTCTATGGCTACACCTTC. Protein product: CASSPSGGFYGYTF.

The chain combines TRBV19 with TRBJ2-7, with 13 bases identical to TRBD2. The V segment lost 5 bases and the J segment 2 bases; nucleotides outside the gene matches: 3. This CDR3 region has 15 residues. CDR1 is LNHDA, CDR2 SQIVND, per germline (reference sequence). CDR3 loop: CASSEGLAGPYEQYF. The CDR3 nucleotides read TGTGCCAGTAGTGAGGGACTAGCGGGGCCCTACGAGCAGTACTTC.

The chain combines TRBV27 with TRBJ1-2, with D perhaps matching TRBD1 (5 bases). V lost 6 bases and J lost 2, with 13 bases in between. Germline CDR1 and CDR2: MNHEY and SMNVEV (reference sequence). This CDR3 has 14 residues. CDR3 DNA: TGTGCCAGCAGGCCGCGGGGGATCAACTATGGCTACACCTTC. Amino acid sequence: CASRPRGINYGYTF.

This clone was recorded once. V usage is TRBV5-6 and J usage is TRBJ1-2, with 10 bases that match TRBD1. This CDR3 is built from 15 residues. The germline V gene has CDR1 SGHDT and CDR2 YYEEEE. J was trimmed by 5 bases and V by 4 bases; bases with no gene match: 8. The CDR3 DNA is TGTGCCAGCAGCCGCGACAGGGGGCTGATTTATGGCTACACCTTC. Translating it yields CASSRDRGLIYGYTF. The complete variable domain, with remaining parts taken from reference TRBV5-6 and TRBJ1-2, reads DAGVTQSPTHLIKTRGQQVTLRCSPKSGHDTVSWYQQALGQGPQFIFQYYEEEERQRGNFPDRFSGHQFPNYSSELNVNALLLGDSALYLCASSRDRGLIYGYTFGSGTRLTVV.

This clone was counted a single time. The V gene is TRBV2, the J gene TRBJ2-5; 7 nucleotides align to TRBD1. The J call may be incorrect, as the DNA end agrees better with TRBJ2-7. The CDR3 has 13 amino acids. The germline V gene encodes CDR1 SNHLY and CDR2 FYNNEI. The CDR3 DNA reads TGTGCCAGCGAAGCCGACAGGGACCACGAGCAGTACTTC. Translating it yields CASEADRDHEQYF.

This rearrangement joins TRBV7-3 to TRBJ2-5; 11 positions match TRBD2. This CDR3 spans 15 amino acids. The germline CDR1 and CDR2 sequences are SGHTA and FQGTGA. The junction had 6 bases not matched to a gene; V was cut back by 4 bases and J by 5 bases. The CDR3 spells CASSSVAGGPETQYF. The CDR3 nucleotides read TGTGCCAGCAGCTCTGTAGCGGGGGGGCCGGAGACCCAGTACTTC.

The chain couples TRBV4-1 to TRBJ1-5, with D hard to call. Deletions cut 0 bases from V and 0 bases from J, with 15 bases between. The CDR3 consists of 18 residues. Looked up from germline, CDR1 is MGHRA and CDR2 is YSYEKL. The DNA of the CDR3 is TGCGCCAGCAGCCAAGATATGCCGGGAGTTGGTAGCAATCAGCCCCAGCATTTT. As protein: CASSQDMPGVGSNQPQHF.

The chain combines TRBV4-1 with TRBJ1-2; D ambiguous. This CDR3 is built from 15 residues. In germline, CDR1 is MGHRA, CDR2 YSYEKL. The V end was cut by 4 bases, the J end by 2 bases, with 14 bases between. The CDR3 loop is CASSPRYGSNYGYTF. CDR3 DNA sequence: TGCGCCAGCAGCCCCCGATACGGGTCGAACTATGGCTACACCTTC.